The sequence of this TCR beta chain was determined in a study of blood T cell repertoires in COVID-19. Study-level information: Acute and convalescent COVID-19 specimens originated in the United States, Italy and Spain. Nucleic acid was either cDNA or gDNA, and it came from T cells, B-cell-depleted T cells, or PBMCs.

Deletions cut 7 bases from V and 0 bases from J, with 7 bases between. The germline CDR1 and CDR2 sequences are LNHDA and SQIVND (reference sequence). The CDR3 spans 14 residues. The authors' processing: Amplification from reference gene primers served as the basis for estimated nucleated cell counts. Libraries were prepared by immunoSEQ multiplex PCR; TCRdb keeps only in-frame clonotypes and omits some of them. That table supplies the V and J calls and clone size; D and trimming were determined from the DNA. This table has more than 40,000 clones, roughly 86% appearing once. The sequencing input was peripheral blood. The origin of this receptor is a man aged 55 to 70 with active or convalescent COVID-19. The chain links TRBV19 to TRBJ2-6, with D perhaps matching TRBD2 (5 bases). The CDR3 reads CASTRASGANVLTF. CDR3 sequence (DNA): TGTGCCAGTACGAGGGCCTCTGGGGCCAACGTCCTGACTTTC.